Detailed here is one T cell receptor beta chain. PCR amplification relied on 60 Vbeta primers (plus 13 Jbeta primers). The protocol was immunoSEQ multiplex PCR, while the TCRdb copy is restricted to in-frame clones and leaves out a portion. The repertoire holds roughly 90,000 clones, with approximately 90% as singletons. The germline V gene encodes CDR1 LGHNA and CDR2 YNFKEQ. V shed 0 bases, J shed 8 bases, and the junction held 6 bases outside the gene matches. The length of the CDR3 is 15 residues. This sample was included in a study of cytomegalovirus exposure and HLA in healthy donors. Nominally healthy donors were sampled, though unrecorded immune exposures were likely.

The sequencing input was PBMCs. The chain recombines TRBV4-2 with TRBJ2-4; 8 nucleotides line up with TRBD2. This receptor was identified in a man aged 18 to 29 in good health and CMV-seronegative. The CDR3 reads CASSQDSGGEDIQYF. CDR3 in DNA: TGTGCCAGCAGCCAAGATTCGGGGGGGGAGGACATTCAGTACTTC.